The present entry profiles one T cell receptor (beta chain) with its context. Generated by immunoSEQ multiplex PCR, the TCRdb table keeps only in-frame clones and is missing some. The sample yields some 200,000 clones, 65% to 90% seen once. This sample is part of a study of blood T cell repertoires in COVID-19. The length of the CDR3 is 17 residues. The chain uses TRBV12-2 and TRBJ2-2; the DNA was not compared with TRBD2, the D call given in the table. TRBV12-2 is given as a pseudogene. The sequenced sample consisted of PBMCs or T cells enriched from blood (not recorded which). The clonotype was recovered from an older woman with acute COVID-19. Written as DNA, the CDR3 is TGTGCAAGTCGCCAGTTCTGTAGCGGGGGGAACACCGGGGAGCTGTTTTTT. Its translation: CASRQFCSGGNTGELFF.